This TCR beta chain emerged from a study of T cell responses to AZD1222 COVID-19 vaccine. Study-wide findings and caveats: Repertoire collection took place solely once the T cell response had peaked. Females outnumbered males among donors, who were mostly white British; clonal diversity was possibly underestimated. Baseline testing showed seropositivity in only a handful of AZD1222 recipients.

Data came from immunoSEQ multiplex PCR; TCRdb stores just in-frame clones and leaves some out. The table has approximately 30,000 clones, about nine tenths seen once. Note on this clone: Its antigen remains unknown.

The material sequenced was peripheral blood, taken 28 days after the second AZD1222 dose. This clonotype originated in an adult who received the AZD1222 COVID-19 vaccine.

The CDR3 sequence: CASSPGVRTGREATNEKLFF. The CDR3 DNA is TGCGCCAGCAGTCCCGGGGTTAGGACAGGGCGGGAGGCAACTAATGAAAAACTGTTTTTT. The V gene is TRBV5-1, the J gene TRBJ1-4; 8 bases map to TRBD1. The V segment lost 5 bases and the J segment 0 bases; nucleotides outside the gene matches: 18. Germline V gene lookup returns CDR1 SGHRS and CDR2 YFSETQ. CDR3 size: 20 residues.